The 10 T cell receptor beta chains listed next were all sequenced from one sample in a study of T-cell memory formation after mild COVID-19. TCRdb processed the 5' RACE reads anew with MiXCR; each CDR3 protein has one entry. The sample has around 430,000 distinct CDR3 sequences; approximately 15% are singletons. The sequenced sample consisted of PBMCs or a T cell subset sorted from them (not recorded which). The receptors shown here come from a man between 18 and 29 years old who had mild COVID-19 (a few samples of this study predate the infection). Cell type and time point are not known.

The chain couples TRBV5-1 to TRBJ2-2, with TRBD2 matching over 8 bases. Germline CDR1 SGHRS, CDR2 YFSETQ. J gave up 4 bases and V 4 bases, and 3 bases lay outside the gene matches. The CDR3 length is 14 residues. The CDR3 reads CASSPRGGTGELFF. The CDR3 nucleotides read TGCGCCAGCAGCCCACGGGGGGGCACCGGGGAGCTGTTTTTT.

The CDR3 DNA is TGTGCCAGTAGTATAGCCGGGCCGAACTATGGCTACACCTTC. This translates into CASSIAGPNYGYTF. The V call is TRBV19, the J call TRBJ1-2; D is undetermined. CDR1 LNHDA and CDR2 SQIVND come from the germline V gene (reference sequence). The CDR3 sequence is 14 residues long. V was trimmed by 1 base and J by 2 bases, leaving 8 bases between them.

This clonotype was detected a few times. The J gene is TRBJ1-2, the V gene TRBV20-1; unclear D gene. V lost 0 bases to trimming and J lost 5 bases, with 7 bases between them. CDR3 size: 12 residues. Germline CDR1 DFQATT, CDR2 SNEGSKA (reference sequence). CDR3 region: CSAREGMYGYTF. CDR3 nucleotide sequence: TGCAGTGCTAGAGAAGGCATGTATGGCTACACCTTC.

This clonotype was seen only a few times. The chain carries TRBV12-3 or TRBV12-4 and TRBJ1-1, with D hard to call. Trimming shortened V by 2 bases and J by 6 bases, and 7 bases separated the two germline ends. This CDR3 is 12 amino acids long. CDR3 residues: CASSLSPAEAFF. Written as DNA, the CDR3 is TGTGCCAGCAGTTTATCTCCGGCTGAAGCTTTCTTT.

The V gene is TRBV5-4, the J gene TRBJ2-7, with D unresolved. Between the trimmed V and J ends, which lost 2 bases and 8 bases, there was a span of 14 bases. Germline V gene lookup returns CDR1 SGHNT and CDR2 YYREEE (reference sequence). The length of the CDR3 is 13 residues. CDR3 in DNA: TGTGCCAGCAGCTTTATCGGCGAGGCCCAGCAGTACTTC. Protein product: CASSFIGEAQQYF.

The genes are TRBV7-7 and TRBJ2-5; 7 nucleotides match TRBD1. Per the germline V gene, CDR1 is SSHAT and CDR2 is FNYEAQ (reference sequence). This CDR3 comprises 15 residues. With 4 bases clipped from V and 3 bases from J, the junction kept 8 bases outside the gene matches. CDR3 coding DNA: TGTGCCAGCAGCTCTACAGGGGTTGGGGAAGAGACCCAGTACTTC. This sequence encodes CASSSTGVGEETQYF.

This clonotype has ten or more counts. The chain combines TRBV12-3 or TRBV12-4 with TRBJ2-1; 9 nucleotides align to TRBD1. With 4 bases clipped from V and 8 bases from J, the junction kept 3 bases outside the gene matches. The CDR3 is 13 residues long. CDR3 bases: TGTGCCAGCAGTTGGGGACAGGGAGATGAGCAGTTCTTC. It translates to CASSWGQGDEQFF.

This clonotype occurred a few times. The chain is built from TRBV7-9 and TRBJ1-4; no clear D. Looked up from germline, CDR1 is SEHNR and CDR2 is FQNEAQ (reference sequence). V was trimmed by 11 bases and J by 0 bases, leaving 19 bases between them. The CDR3 has 16 amino acids. The DNA for the CDR3 is TGTGCCGCCGCACGGGCGGGGATTGCAACTAATGAAAAACTGTTTTTT. It encodes CAAARAGIATNEKLFF.

This clonotype occurred a few times. V and J are TRBV24-1 and TRBJ2-1; perhaps TRBD1 as D (5 bases). This CDR3 region has 16 residues. Trimming stripped 3 bases from V and 0 bases from J, with 11 bases between. CDR1 is KGHDR and CDR2 is SFDVKD in the germline V gene. The CDR3 nucleotides read TGTGCCACCAGTGATCCAACAGGTTACTCCTACAATGAGCAGTTCTTC. The encoded protein is CATSDPTGYSYNEQFF.

Only a few counts were recorded for this clonotype. The V call is TRBV4-1, the J call TRBJ2-2; the D gene is possibly TRBD2 (6 bases). The CDR3 has 15 amino acids. Looked up from germline, CDR1 is MGHRA and CDR2 is YSYEKL. The germline V and J ends were trimmed by 4 bases and 6 bases, with 15 bases remaining between them. The CDR3 bases are TGCGCCAGCAGCCTCCCACCGCCGGGGGCCGGGGAGCTGTTTTTT. Amino acid sequence: CASSLPPPGAGELFF.